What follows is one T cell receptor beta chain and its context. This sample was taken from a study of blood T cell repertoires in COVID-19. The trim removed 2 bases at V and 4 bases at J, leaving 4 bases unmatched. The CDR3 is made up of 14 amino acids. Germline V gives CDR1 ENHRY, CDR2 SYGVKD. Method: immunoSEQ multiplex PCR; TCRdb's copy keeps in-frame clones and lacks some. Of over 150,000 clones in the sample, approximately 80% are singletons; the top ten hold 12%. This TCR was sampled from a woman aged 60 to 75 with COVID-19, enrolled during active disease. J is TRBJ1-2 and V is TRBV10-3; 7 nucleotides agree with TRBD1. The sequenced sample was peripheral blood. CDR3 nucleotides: TGTGCCATCAGTGAGCTTCGGACAGGCTATGGCTACACCTTC. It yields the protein CAISELRTGYGYTF.